The source of this TCR beta chain is a study of T cells after yellow fever vaccination. TCR cDNA, made by 5'RACE template switching, carried an added universal primer site and UMIs. TCRdb fed the 5' RACE reads into MiXCR, producing one record per CDR3 protein. The table includes some 260,000 distinct CDR3 sequences, roughly 5.6% detected once. In this sample, this clonotype turned up many times. V was shortened by 7 bases and J by 5 bases, with 26 bases between the two germline ends. Germline CDR1 reads MNHEY; CDR2 reads SVGEGT. This CDR3 is 17 amino acids long. This material consisted of CD4+ T cells sorted from PBMCs, taken on the day of the yellow fever booster vaccination. The chain joins TRBV6-2 or TRBV6-3 to TRBJ1-2; TRBD1 is a possible D gene (6 bases). The receptor was isolated from a man aged 18 to 29 who received the YFV17D yellow fever vaccine. The CDR3 coding sequence is TGTGCCAGCAACGACCAGCGGGACACCCTTAAGGGGTATGGCTACACCTTC. It specifies CASNDQRDTLKGYGYTF.